Listed below are T cell receptor beta chains from one sample, sequenced in a study of T cell responses to AZD1222 COVID-19 vaccine. The protocol was immunoSEQ multiplex PCR, while the TCRdb copy is restricted to in-frame clones and leaves out a portion. The table shows some 180,000 clones, with around 88% occurring only once. The sample here was peripheral blood, taken 28 days after the second AZD1222 dose. Receptors were obtained from an adult who received the AZD1222 COVID-19 vaccine. Each CDR3 is given with its conserved first and last residue. The order of the fields is V gene, clone size, J gene, D gene, CDR3 protein, CDR3 DNA. A D gene is named only where the DNA matches it firmly. Rows may omit the clone size; those that give it use once, few, many or a size class.

TRBV6-5	NA	TRBJ1-1	NA	CASRTQYTEAFF	TGTGCCAGCAGGACTCAGTACACTGAAGCTTTCTTT
TRBV6-2/TRBV6-3	NA	TRBJ2-6	NA	CASSLAGVSGANVLTF	TGTGCCAGCAGTCTAGCAGGGGTATCAGGGGCCAACGTCCTGACTTTC
TRBV19	NA	TRBJ1-5	NA	CASSPRTVGSQPQHF	TGTGCCAGTAGTCCCCGGACAGTGGGCAGTCAGCCCCAGCATTTT
TRBV19	NA	TRBJ1-2	NA	CASSMTTGGYGYTF	TGTGCCAGTAGTATGACTACGGGGGGCTATGGCTACACCTTC
TRBV3-1/TRBV3-2	NA	TRBJ1-2	TRBD1	CASSHWDRRHGYTF	TGTGCCAGCAGCCATTGGGACAGGCGGCATGGCTACACCTTC
TRBV27	few	TRBJ2-2	TRBD2	CASSLRGGTGELFF	TGTGCCAGCAGTTTGCGGGGGGGTACCGGGGAGCTGTTTTTT
TRBV19	NA	TRBJ1-6	TRBD1	CASSPRQGAGSPLHF	TGTGCCAGTAGTCCTCGACAGGGGGCTGGTTCACCCCTCCACTTT
TRBV29-1	NA	TRBJ1-2	TRBD1	CSVPFWTGGSYGYTF	TGCAGCGTTCCATTTTGGACAGGGGGCTCCTATGGCTACACCTTC
TRBV3-1/TRBV3-2	NA	TRBJ2-7	NA	CASSHLRAGSSYEQYF	TGTGCCAGCAGCCACCTACGGGCGGGGAGCTCCTACGAGCAGTACTTC
TRBV25-1	NA	TRBJ2-3	NA	CASSAHTSPTSTDTQYF	TGTGCCAGCAGTGCACACACTAGTCCAACTAGCACAGATACGCAGTATTTT
TRBV5-6	NA	TRBJ2-5	NA	CASSSGPQGTQYF	TGTGCCAGCAGCTCAGGACCCCAAGGGACCCAGTACTTC
TRBV18	once	TRBJ1-1	NA	CASSQQGEAFF	TGTGCCAGCTCACAGCAGGGTGAAGCTTTCTTT
TRBV3-1/TRBV3-2	NA	TRBJ2-7	NA	CASSHSSAGPYEQYF	TGTGCCAGCAGCCACTCCAGTGCGGGCCCCTACGAGCAGTACTTC
TRBV12-5	NA	TRBJ2-7	NA	CASGLVSGESREQYF	TGTGCTAGTGGTTTGGTTAGCGGTGAATCGCGTGAGCAGTACTTC
TRBV6-2/TRBV6-3	few	TRBJ1-2	NA	CASSASGFTYYGYTF	TGTGCCAGCAGTGCCTCGGGATTTACTTACTATGGCTACACCTTC
TRBV10-3	NA	TRBJ1-2	TRBD1	CAISGPDRGDGYTF	TGTGCCATCAGTGGCCCGGACAGGGGGGATGGCTACACCTTC
TRBV19	NA	TRBJ2-1	TRBD1	CASSSRQGWTADPYNEQFF	TGTGCCAGTAGTAGCAGACAGGGGTGGACGGCAGACCCTTACAATGAGCAGTTCTTC
TRBV5-8	NA	TRBJ2-5	TRBD2	CASSEGTSGWETQYF	TGTGCCAGCAGCGAAGGGACTAGCGGGTGGGAGACCCAGTACTTC
TRBV2	NA	TRBJ2-2	NA	CASKGEDGELFF	TGTGCCAGCAAGGGGGAGGACGGGGAGCTGTTTTTT
TRBV7-2	NA	TRBJ2-1	TRBD2	CASSLGLVSNEQFF	TGTGCCAGCAGCTTGGGACTAGTCAGCAATGAGCAGTTCTTC
TRBV6-2/TRBV6-3	NA	TRBJ1-5	NA	CASSYHRGSNSNQPQHF	TGTGCCAGCAGTTACCACCGGGGCTCCAATAGCAATCAGCCCCAGCATTTT
TRBV10-3	once	TRBJ1-3	NA	CAISESRGYTIYF	TGTGCCATCAGTGAGTCCAGGGGCTACACCATATATTTT
TRBV19	NA	TRBJ1-1	NA	CASSTLSEAFF	TGTGCCAGTAGTACCCTTAGCGAAGCTTTCTTT
TRBV7-2	NA	TRBJ1-4	TRBD1	CATGQGPPTTNEKLFF	TGTGCGACGGGACAGGGGCCCCCTACAACTAATGAAAAACTGTTTTTT
TRBV11-2	NA	TRBJ2-5	NA	CASSPGVQGLLQETQYF	TGTGCCAGCAGCCCGGGCGTCCAGGGGCTTCTCCAAGAGACCCAGTACTTC
TRBV19	NA	TRBJ2-1	TRBD1	CASSGDRREQFF	TGTGCCAGTAGTGGGGACAGACGTGAGCAGTTCTTC
TRBV15	NA	TRBJ2-1	NA	CATSRDRVGTLNEQFF	TGTGCCACCAGCAGGGACCGGGTGGGGACCCTCAATGAGCAGTTCTTC
TRBV7-8	once	TRBJ1-5	NA	CASSLAWASNQPQHF	TGTGCCAGCAGCTTAGCTTGGGCTAGCAATCAGCCCCAGCATTTT
TRBV7-9	once	TRBJ2-2	NA	CASSNGPSRTGELFF	TGTGCCAGCAGCAACGGGCCCTCTCGGACCGGGGAGCTGTTTTTT
TRBV5-5	NA	TRBJ2-2	NA	CASSSVLPQANTGELFF	TGTGCCAGCAGTTCTGTCCTTCCCCAAGCCAACACCGGGGAGCTGTTTTTT
TRBV19	NA	TRBJ1-5	TRBD1	CASKIQGNQPQHF	TGTGCCAGTAAGATACAGGGGAATCAGCCCCAGCATTTT
TRBV5-3	NA	TRBJ2-7	TRBD2	CARSLIRGEPYEQYF	TGTGCCAGAAGCTTGATACGGGGGGAACCCTACGAGCAGTACTTC
TRBV2	NA	TRBJ1-2	NA	CASSETGPYGYTF	TGTGCCAGCAGTGAAACAGGACCATATGGCTACACCTTC
TRBV19	NA	TRBJ2-3	NA	CASTPTASVLLSDTQYF	TGTGCCAGTACCCCCACGGCGTCGGTTTTATTATCAGATACGCAGTATTTT
TRBV6-5	NA	TRBJ1-1	NA	CASSYYGAAEAFF	TGTGCCAGCAGTTATTACGGGGCAGCTGAAGCTTTCTTT
TRBV2	NA	TRBJ1-2	NA	CASSRQLDYGYTF	TGTGCCAGCAGTCGCCAGTTAGACTATGGCTACACCTTC
TRBV4-1	few	TRBJ1-2	NA	CASTTYSSGGIDGYTF	TGCGCCAGCACGACTTACTCCTCAGGTGGAATTGATGGCTACACCTTC
TRBV4-1	few	TRBJ1-2	NA	CASSVSANYGYTF	TGCGCCAGCAGTGTCTCAGCCAACTATGGCTACACCTTC
TRBV6-2/TRBV6-3	NA	TRBJ2-4	NA	CASSPYVLGMGKNIQYF	TGTGCCAGCAGCCCTTACGTCTTGGGGATGGGCAAAAACATTCAGTACTTC
TRBV7-2	NA	TRBJ2-7	NA	CASSLGAVGSYEQYF	TGTGCCAGCAGCTTAGGGGCGGTGGGGTCCTACGAGCAGTACTTC
TRBV10-3	NA	TRBJ2-3	NA	CATAGGNAPDTQYF	TGTGCCACCGCCGGAGGGAACGCGCCAGATACGCAGTATTTT
TRBV6-6	NA	TRBJ1-1	NA	CASSQGTEAFF	TGTGCCAGCAGTCAGGGAACTGAAGCTTTCTTT
TRBV12-5	NA	TRBJ1-2	NA	CASAPVRVFYGYTF	TGTGCTAGTGCCCCTGTAAGGGTTTTCTATGGCTACACCTTC
TRBV5-6	NA	TRBJ2-7	NA	CASSLGEGYEQYF	TGTGCCAGCAGCTTGGGGGAAGGGTACGAGCAGTACTTC
TRBV5-6	NA	TRBJ1-5	NA	CASSLGGYGQPQHF	TGTGCCAGCAGCTTGGGAGGGTATGGTCAGCCCCAGCATTTT